This T cell receptor (beta chain) was recorded in a study of human T cells and chemical hapten exposure. On the study more broadly: Diphenylcyclopropenone, dosed weekly to the scalp, was given to patients throughout the roughly 24-week study. Study-wide findings and caveats: Counts of expanded TCRs at PT1 were positively correlated with patch test score.

TCRdb re-called the RACE reads with MiXCR, one entry per CDR3 protein. The sample carries about 50,000 distinct CDR3 sequences, around 9.4% recorded once. This CDR3 is built from 14 residues. Germline CDR1 and CDR2: MNHEY and SMNVEV (reference sequence). J gave up 4 bases and V 8 bases, and 7 bases lay outside the gene matches. Remarks on this clonotype: Its matching antigen is unknown.

The time point here: patch test 2, 6 weeks after DPC sensitization. Specified treatment: therapeutic diphenylcyclopropenone sensitization with weekly scalp DPC. The receptor comes from a woman in her 50s with alopecia areata. Some clones in this sample may be carry-over from other donors' samples. The chain employs TRBV27 and TRBJ2-7; 11 nucleotides match TRBD1. This material consisted of whole blood, taken in connection with sensitization to the hapten diphenylcyclopropenone (DPC). CDR3 in DNA: TGTGCCAGCCGATGGGGACAGGGGGATTACGAGCAGTACTTC. Translated: CASRWGQGDYEQYF.